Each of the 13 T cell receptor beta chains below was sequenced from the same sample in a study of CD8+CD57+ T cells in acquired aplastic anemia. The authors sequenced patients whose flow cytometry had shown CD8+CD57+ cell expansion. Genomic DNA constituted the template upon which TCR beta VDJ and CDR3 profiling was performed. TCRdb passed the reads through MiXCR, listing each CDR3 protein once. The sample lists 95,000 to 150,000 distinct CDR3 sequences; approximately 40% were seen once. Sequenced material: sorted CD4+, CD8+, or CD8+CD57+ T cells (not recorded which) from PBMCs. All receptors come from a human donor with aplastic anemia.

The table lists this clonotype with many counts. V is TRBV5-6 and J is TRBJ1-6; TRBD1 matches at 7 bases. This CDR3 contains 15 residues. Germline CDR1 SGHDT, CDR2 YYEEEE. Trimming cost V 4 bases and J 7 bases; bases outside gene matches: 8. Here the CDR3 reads CASSPLDRANSPLHF. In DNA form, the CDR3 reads TGTGCCAGCAGCCCTCTCGACAGGGCCAATTCACCCCTCCACTTT.

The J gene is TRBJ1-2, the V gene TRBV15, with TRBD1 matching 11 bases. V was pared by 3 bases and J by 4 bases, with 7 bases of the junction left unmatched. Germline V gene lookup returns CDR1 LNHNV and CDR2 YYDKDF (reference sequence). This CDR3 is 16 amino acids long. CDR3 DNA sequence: TGTGCCACCAGCAGCCAAGGGACAGGGGGTGTCTATGGCTACACCTTC. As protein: CATSSQGTGGVYGYTF.

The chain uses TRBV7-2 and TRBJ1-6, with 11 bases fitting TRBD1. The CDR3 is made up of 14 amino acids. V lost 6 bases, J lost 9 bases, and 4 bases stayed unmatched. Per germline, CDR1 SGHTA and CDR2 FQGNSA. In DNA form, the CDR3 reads TGTGCCAGCAGTCCCGGGACAGGGGGTTCACCCCTCCACTTT. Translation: CASSPGTGGSPLHF.

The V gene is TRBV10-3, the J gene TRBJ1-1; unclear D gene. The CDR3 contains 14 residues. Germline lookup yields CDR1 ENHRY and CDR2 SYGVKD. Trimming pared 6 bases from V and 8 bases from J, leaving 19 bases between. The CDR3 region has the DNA TGTGCCATCAGCTCACGAGGATTGGACGGCGAAGCTTTCTTT. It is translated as CAISSRGLDGEAFF.

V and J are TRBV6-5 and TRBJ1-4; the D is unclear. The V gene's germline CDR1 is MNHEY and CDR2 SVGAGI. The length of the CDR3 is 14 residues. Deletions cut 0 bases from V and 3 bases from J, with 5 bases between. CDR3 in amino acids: CASSYSKANEKLFF. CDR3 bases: TGTGCCAGCAGTTACTCGAAAGCTAATGAAAAACTGTTTTTT.

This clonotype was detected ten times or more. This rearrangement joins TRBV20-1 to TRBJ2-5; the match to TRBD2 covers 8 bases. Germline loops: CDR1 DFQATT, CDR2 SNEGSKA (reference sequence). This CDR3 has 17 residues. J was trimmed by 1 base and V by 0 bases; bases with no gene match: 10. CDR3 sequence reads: CSARDVALAVIQETQYF. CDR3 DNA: TGCAGTGCTAGAGATGTCGCACTAGCGGTGATCCAAGAGACCCAGTACTTC.

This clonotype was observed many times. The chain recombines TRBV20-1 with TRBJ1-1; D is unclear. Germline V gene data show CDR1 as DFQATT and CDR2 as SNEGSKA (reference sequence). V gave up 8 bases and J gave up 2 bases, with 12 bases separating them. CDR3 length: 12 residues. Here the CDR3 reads CSPQGLNTEAFF. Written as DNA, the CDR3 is TGCAGTCCCCAAGGGTTAAACACTGAAGCTTTCTTT.

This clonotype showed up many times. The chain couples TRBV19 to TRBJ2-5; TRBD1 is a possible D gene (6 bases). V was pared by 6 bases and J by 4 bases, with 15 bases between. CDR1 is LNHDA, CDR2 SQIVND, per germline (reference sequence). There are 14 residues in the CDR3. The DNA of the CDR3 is TGTGCCAGTAGCCTAGGGGGTAGTCGAGAGACCCAGTACTTC. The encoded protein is CASSLGGSRETQYF. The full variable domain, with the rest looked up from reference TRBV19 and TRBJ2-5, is DGGITQSPKYLFRKEGQNVTLSCEQNLNHDAMYWYRQDPGQGLRLIYYSQIVNDFQKGDIAEGYSVSREKKESFPLTVTSAQKNPTAFYLCASSLGGSRETQYFGPGTRLLVL.

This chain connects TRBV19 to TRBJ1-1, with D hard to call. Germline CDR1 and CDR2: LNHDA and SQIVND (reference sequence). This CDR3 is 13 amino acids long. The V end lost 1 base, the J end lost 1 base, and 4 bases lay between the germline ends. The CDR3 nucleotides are TGTGCCAGTAGTATAGGACAGAACACTGAAGCTTTCTTT. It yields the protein CASSIGQNTEAFF.

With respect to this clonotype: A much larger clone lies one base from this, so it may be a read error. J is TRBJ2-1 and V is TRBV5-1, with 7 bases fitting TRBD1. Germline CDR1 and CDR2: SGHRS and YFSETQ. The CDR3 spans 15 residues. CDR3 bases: TGCGCCAGCAGCATACAGGGGAATAGTGACAATGTGCAGTTCTTC. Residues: CASSIQGNSDNVQFF. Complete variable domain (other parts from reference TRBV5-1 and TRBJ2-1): KAGVTQTPRYLIKTRGQQVTLSCSPISGHRSVSWYQQTPGQGLQFLFEYFSETQRNKGNFPGRFSGRQFSNSRSEMNVSTLELGDSALYLCASSIQGNSDNVQFFGPGTRLTVL.

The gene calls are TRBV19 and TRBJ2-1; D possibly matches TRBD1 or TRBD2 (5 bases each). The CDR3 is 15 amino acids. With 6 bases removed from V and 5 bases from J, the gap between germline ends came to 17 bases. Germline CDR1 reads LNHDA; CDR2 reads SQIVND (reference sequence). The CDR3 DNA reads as TGTGCCAGTAGCCATACGGGACGGAACAACAATGAGCAGTTCTTC. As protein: CASSHTGRNNNEQFF.

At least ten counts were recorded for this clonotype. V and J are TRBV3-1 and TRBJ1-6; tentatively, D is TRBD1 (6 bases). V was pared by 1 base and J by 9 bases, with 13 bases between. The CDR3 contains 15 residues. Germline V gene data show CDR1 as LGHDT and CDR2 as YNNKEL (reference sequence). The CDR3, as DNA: TGTGCCAGCAGCCAAGCGGGGGGGGGCAGTTCACCCCTCCACTTT. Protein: CASSQAGGGSSPLHF.

CDR3 in amino acids: CASGQGMGSPLHF. Written as DNA, the CDR3 is TGTGCCAGCGGTCAGGGGATGGGATCACCCCTCCACTTT. The V call is TRBV6-1, the J call TRBJ1-6; perhaps TRBD1 as D (6 bases). The germline V gene has CDR1 MNHNS and CDR2 SASEGT. CDR3 length: 13 residues. Between the trimmed V and J ends, which lost 8 bases and 10 bases, there was a span of 15 bases.